A selection of T cell receptor beta chains follows, all from one sample in a study of blood T cells in healthy people across ages. TCRdb reprocessed the 5' RACE reads with MiXCR, giving one entry per CDR3 protein. The sample has about 1.4 million distinct CDR3 sequences; 45% to 70% are singletons. Sequenced input: blood. The origin of the receptors is a man between 18 and 29 years old in good health. Both conserved end residues are part of each CDR3. Fields, in order: V gene, clone size, D gene, J gene, CDR3 protein, CDR3 DNA. D genes are given only for firm matches. Size is omitted from some rows. Given values are once, few, many or a class for expanded clones.

v_gene: TRBV10-3; abundance: few; d_gene: TRBD2; j_gene: TRBJ2-1; CDR3aa: CAISESGSGGLDEQFF; CDR3nt: TGTGCCATCAGTGAGTCTGGGTCGGGAGGCTTAGATGAGCAGTTCTTC
v_gene: TRBV6-5; abundance: NA; d_gene: TRBD1; j_gene: TRBJ2-3; CDR3aa: CASSYVPPGQGPDTQYF; CDR3nt: TGTGCCAGCAGTTACGTGCCCCCGGGACAGGGCCCAGATACGCAGTATTTT
v_gene: TRBV12-3/TRBV12-4; abundance: NA; d_gene: NA; j_gene: TRBJ1-1; CDR3aa: CASSLHDSLNTEAFF; CDR3nt: TGTGCCAGCAGTTTGCATGACAGCTTGAACACTGAAGCTTTCTTT
v_gene: TRBV3-1; abundance: NA; d_gene: TRBD2; j_gene: TRBJ2-7; CDR3aa: CASSQPVSSGGTYEQYF; CDR3nt: TGTGCCAGCAGCCAACCCGTCTCTAGCGGGGGAACCTACGAGCAGTACTTC
v_gene: TRBV4-3; abundance: once; d_gene: NA; j_gene: TRBJ1-1; CDR3aa: CASSQGAGAGTEAFF; CDR3nt: TGCGCCAGCAGCCAAGGGGCAGGGGCGGGCACTGAAGCTTTCTTT
v_gene: TRBV7-9; abundance: NA; d_gene: NA; j_gene: TRBJ2-5; CDR3aa: CASSLVPSSSETQYF; CDR3nt: TGTGCCAGCAGCTTAGTCCCCTCCTCCTCGGAGACCCAGTACTTC
v_gene: TRBV5-1; abundance: NA; d_gene: TRBD2; j_gene: TRBJ2-1; CDR3aa: CASSPLGLAGAPGNEQFF; CDR3nt: TGCGCCAGCAGCCCCCTGGGACTAGCGGGGGCCCCGGGGAATGAGCAGTTCTTC
v_gene: TRBV6-1; abundance: once; d_gene: TRBD1; j_gene: TRBJ1-6; CDR3aa: CASSAGQVSPLHF; CDR3nt: TGTGCCAGCAGCGCGGGACAGGTCTCACCCCTCCACTTT
v_gene: TRBV20-1; abundance: NA; d_gene: NA; j_gene: TRBJ2-1; CDR3aa: CSVTSYNEQFF; CDR3nt: TGCAGTGTCACAAGTTACAATGAGCAGTTCTTC
v_gene: TRBV2; abundance: once; d_gene: TRBD1; j_gene: TRBJ2-4; CDR3aa: CASTSKGDSLAKNIQYF; CDR3nt: TGTGCCAGCACCTCAAAAGGGGACAGCTTAGCCAAAAACATTCAGTACTTC
v_gene: TRBV12-3/TRBV12-4; abundance: NA; d_gene: NA; j_gene: TRBJ2-5; CDR3aa: CASSFGGFGEQYF; CDR3nt: TGTGCCAGCAGTTTTGGAGGGTTTGGGGAGCAGTACTTC
v_gene: TRBV27; abundance: NA; d_gene: NA; j_gene: TRBJ2-7; CDR3aa: CASTSQGSEQYF; CDR3nt: TGTGCCAGCACTAGCCAGGGATCCGAGCAGTACTTC
v_gene: TRBV27; abundance: few; d_gene: TRBD2; j_gene: TRBJ2-2; CDR3aa: CASSSGLAGDTGELFF; CDR3nt: TGTGCCAGCAGTTCTGGACTAGCGGGAGATACCGGGGAGCTGTTTTTT
v_gene: TRBV10-3; abundance: NA; d_gene: TRBD1; j_gene: TRBJ1-2; CDR3aa: CAGLEGQGGGYTF; CDR3nt: TGTGCCGGCCTTGAGGGACAGGGAGGTGGCTACACCTTC
v_gene: TRBV12-3/TRBV12-4; abundance: few; d_gene: NA; j_gene: TRBJ2-1; CDR3aa: CASTTGARNEQFF; CDR3nt: TGTGCCAGCACCACCGGTGCGCGCAATGAGCAGTTCTTC
v_gene: TRBV20-1; abundance: NA; d_gene: NA; j_gene: TRBJ1-5; CDR3aa: CSAAYRNQPQHF; CDR3nt: TGCAGTGCTGCGTATAGAAATCAGCCCCAGCATTTT
v_gene: TRBV29-1; abundance: NA; d_gene: TRBD1; j_gene: TRBJ2-5; CDR3aa: CSVEDNLLRGPLRQYF; CDR3nt: TGCAGCGTTGAAGATAACCTCCTGAGGGGGCCATTACGGCAGTACTTC
v_gene: TRBV4-3; abundance: NA; d_gene: TRBD1; j_gene: TRBJ2-7; CDR3aa: CASSQVLQGTYEQYF; CDR3nt: TGCGCCAGCAGCCAAGTACTACAGGGGACCTACGAGCAGTACTTC
v_gene: TRBV29-1; abundance: NA; d_gene: TRBD2; j_gene: TRBJ2-7; CDR3aa: CSVGLAGGSYEQYF; CDR3nt: TGCAGCGTCGGACTAGCGGGGGGATCCTACGAGCAGTACTTC
v_gene: TRBV5-1; abundance: few; d_gene: TRBD2; j_gene: TRBJ2-1; CDR3aa: CASSRTSGGPYNEQFF; CDR3nt: TGCGCCAGCAGCCGGACTAGCGGGGGTCCCTACAATGAGCAGTTCTTC
v_gene: TRBV20-1; abundance: few; d_gene: NA; j_gene: TRBJ2-2; CDR3aa: CSAKIQFFGGELFF; CDR3nt: TGCAGTGCTAAAATACAGTTCTTTGGCGGGGAGCTGTTTTTT
v_gene: TRBV15; abundance: few; d_gene: NA; j_gene: TRBJ2-7; CDR3aa: CATSRDGMGGSYEQYF; CDR3nt: TGTGCCACCAGCAGAGATGGTATGGGCGGAAGCTACGAGCAGTACTTC
v_gene: TRBV5-1; abundance: NA; d_gene: NA; j_gene: TRBJ1-2; CDR3aa: CASSLVRSYGYTF; CDR3nt: TGCGCCAGCAGCTTGGTTAGGTCCTATGGCTACACCTTC
v_gene: TRBV24-1; abundance: NA; d_gene: TRBD1; j_gene: TRBJ2-5; CDR3aa: CATSEQGARETQYF; CDR3nt: TGTGCCACCAGTGAGCAGGGGGCAAGGGAGACCCAGTACTTC
v_gene: TRBV28; abundance: few; d_gene: NA; j_gene: TRBJ2-7; CDR3aa: CASTSLRNEQYF; CDR3nt: TGTGCCAGCACCTCCCTCCGCAACGAGCAGTACTTC
v_gene: TRBV30; abundance: NA; d_gene: NA; j_gene: TRBJ1-2; CDR3aa: CAWITGFDGYTF; CDR3nt: TGTGCCTGGATTACGGGATTTGATGGCTACACCTTC
v_gene: TRBV6-1; abundance: NA; d_gene: NA; j_gene: TRBJ1-2; CDR3aa: CASGHPNGGYTF; CDR3nt: TGTGCCAGTGGACATCCCAATGGTGGCTACACCTTC
v_gene: TRBV20-1; abundance: NA; d_gene: NA; j_gene: TRBJ2-1; CDR3aa: CSARDMEGLGDEQFF; CDR3nt: TGCAGTGCTAGAGATATGGAGGGGCTGGGAGATGAGCAGTTCTTC
v_gene: TRBV18; abundance: NA; d_gene: NA; j_gene: TRBJ2-3; CDR3aa: CASSFSGEDTQYF; CDR3nt: TGTGCCAGCTCGTTCAGCGGAGAAGATACGCAGTATTTT